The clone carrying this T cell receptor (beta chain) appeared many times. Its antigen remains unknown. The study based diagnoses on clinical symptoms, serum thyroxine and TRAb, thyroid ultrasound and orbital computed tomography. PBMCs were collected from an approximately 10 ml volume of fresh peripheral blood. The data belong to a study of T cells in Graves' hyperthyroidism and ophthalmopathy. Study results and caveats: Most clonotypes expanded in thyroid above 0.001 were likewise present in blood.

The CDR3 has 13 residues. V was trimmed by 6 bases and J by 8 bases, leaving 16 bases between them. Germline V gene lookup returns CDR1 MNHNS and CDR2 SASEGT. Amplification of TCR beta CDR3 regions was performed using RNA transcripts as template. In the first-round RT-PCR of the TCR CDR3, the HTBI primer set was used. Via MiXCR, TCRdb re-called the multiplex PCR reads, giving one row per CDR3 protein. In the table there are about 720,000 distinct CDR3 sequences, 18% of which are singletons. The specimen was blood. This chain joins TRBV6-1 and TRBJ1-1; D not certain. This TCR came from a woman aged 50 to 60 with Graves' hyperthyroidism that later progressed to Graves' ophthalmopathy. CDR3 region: CASSDPSPREAFF. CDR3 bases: TGTGCCAGCAGCGACCCGTCCCCGAGGGAAGCTTTCTTT.